The present T cell receptor (beta chain) was sequenced within a study of identical twins. Regarding the study as a whole: Donors were not followed over many years; analysis was cross-sectional.

CDR3 length: 14 amino acids. Germline CDR1 and CDR2: MNHEY and SMNVEV (reference sequence). V was pared by 4 bases and J by 6 bases, with 15 bases between. About this clonotype itself: Its antigen is undetermined.

TCRdb used MiXCR to reprocess the 5' RACE reads, holding one entry per CDR3 protein. The sample carries around 690,000 distinct CDR3 sequences, around 20% recorded once. In addition, the sample was reused for a study of T cells expressing NK-cell markers.

This chain connects TRBV27 to TRBJ1-1, with a tentative D call TRBD1 (6 bases). This TCR was recovered from a woman under 30 in good health. Sample: PBMCs. The CDR3 loop reads CASSYYRDGAEAFF. The CDR3 DNA sequence: TGTGCCAGCAGTTACTACAGGGATGGGGCTGAAGCTTTCTTT.